This entry lists 20 T cell receptor beta chains sequenced from one sample in a study of T cell clones after liver transplantation. Only in-frame clones appear in the TCRdb table, and some are missing; sequencing was by immunoSEQ multiplex PCR. The sample shows roughly 100,000 clones, roughly 80% of them seen only once. Sample: CD4+ T cells from blood, taken roughly 50 months after liver transplant. Receptors were obtained from a human patient who received a liver transplant. The graft donor may account for some of the T cells.

The V gene is TRBV2, the J gene TRBJ2-5; maybe TRBD2 (5 bases). Germline V gives CDR1 SNHLY, CDR2 FYNNEI. The CDR3 length is 15 residues. The V end lost 6 bases, the J end lost 5 bases, and 19 bases lay between the germline ends. CDR3 in amino acids: CASSVTRGELETQYF. The CDR3 nucleotides are TGTGCCAGCAGCGTTACTAGAGGTGAACTCGAGACCCAGTACTTC.

The chain carries TRBV18 and TRBJ1-5; weak D call: TRBD1 (6 bases). The CDR3 runs 15 residues. V dropped 6 bases and J dropped 2 bases, with 14 bases sitting between them. CDR1 and CDR2 from the germline V gene are KGHSH and LQKENI. CDR3 region: CASSPGEGRNQPQHF. The CDR3 nucleotides are TGTGCCAGCTCCCCAGGGGAGGGGCGCAATCAGCCCCAGCATTTT.

The V and J genes are TRBV7-9 and TRBJ1-1; tentatively, D is TRBD1 (5 bases). This CDR3 contains 13 residues. Looked up from germline, CDR1 is SEHNR and CDR2 is FQNEAQ (reference sequence). The V end lost 6 bases, the J end lost 4 bases, and 12 bases lay between the germline ends. The CDR3 is CASRVGRATEAFF. The CDR3 bases are TGTGCCAGCAGGGTGGGACGAGCCACTGAAGCTTTCTTT.

The V and J genes are TRBV7-3 and TRBJ2-7; 7 bases fit TRBD1. CDR3 size: 15 residues. The V gene end was trimmed by 2 bases and the J gene end by 2 bases; junction bases not matched to a gene: 6. CDR1 is SGHTA and CDR2 is FQGTGA in the germline V gene. The CDR3: CASSLYPGQTYEQYF. DNA of the CDR3: TGTGCCAGCAGCTTATACCCGGGACAGACCTACGAGCAGTACTTC.

This clone came up a few times. The chain employs TRBV4-1 and TRBJ2-4; the match to TRBD2 covers 12 bases. The CDR3 length is 19 residues. V lost 4 bases to trimming and J lost 2 bases; unmatched junction nucleotides: 12. The germline CDR1 and CDR2 sequences are MGHRA and YSYEKL. CDR3 in DNA: TGCGCCAGCAGCCCATCCGTGGCCCTAGCGGGGGGGTCCAAAAACATTCAGTACTTC. The encoded protein is CASSPSVALAGGSKNIQYF.

This clone was seen a few times. This chain joins TRBV25-1 and TRBJ2-5; D is perhaps TRBD2 (5 bases). Germline assignment: CDR1 MGHDK and CDR2 SYGVNS. With 5 bases removed from V and 5 bases from J, the gap between germline ends came to 12 bases. CDR3 length equals 13 residues. The CDR3 region has the DNA TGTGCCAGCAGTTTGGAGGACGGCGAGACCCAGTACTTC. Translated, it gives CASSLEDGETQYF.

This chain uses TRBV5-1 with TRBJ2-2; unclear D gene. Per germline, CDR1 SGHRS and CDR2 YFSETQ. The germline V and J ends were trimmed by 1 base and 0 bases, with 7 bases remaining between them. This CDR3 contains 15 residues. The CDR3 bases are TGCGCCAGCAGCTTGACGGTCACGAACACCGGGGAGCTGTTTTTT. Protein sequence: CASSLTVTNTGELFF.

This clone showed up just a few times. The V call is TRBV2, the J call TRBJ2-1; TRBD1 agrees at 7 bases. Germline V gives CDR1 SNHLY, CDR2 FYNNEI. The CDR3 sequence is 16 residues long. The trim removed 0 bases at V and 1 base at J, leaving 3 bases unmatched. CDR3: CASSEAGGKSYNEQFF. Here the CDR3 DNA reads TGTGCCAGCAGTGAAGCAGGGGGCAAATCCTACAATGAGCAGTTCTTC.

This chain links TRBV6-6 with TRBJ2-1; 12 nucleotides agree with TRBD2. The V segment lost 6 bases and the J segment 7 bases; nucleotides outside the gene matches: 4. Germline CDR1 MNHNY, CDR2 SVGAGI (reference sequence). The CDR3 length is 14 residues. CDR3 region: CASRLAGGSNEQFF. The CDR3 bases are TGTGCCAGCAGACTAGCGGGAGGATCTAATGAGCAGTTCTTC.

This clone was counted once. The V gene is TRBV7-2, the J gene TRBJ2-4, with D possibly being TRBD1 or TRBD2 (5 bases each). The germline V gene has CDR1 SGHTA and CDR2 FQGNSA. V was pared by 3 bases and J by 4 bases, with 10 bases between. The CDR3 totals 14 residues. The CDR3 loop is CASSFRDAKNIQYF. The CDR3 DNA sequence: TGTGCCAGCAGCTTCCGGGACGCAAAAAACATTCAGTACTTC.

The CDR3 nucleotides read TGTGCCAGCACCCTGGGGAGCGTGAGCACCGGGGAGCTGTTTTTT. This sequence encodes CASTLGSVSTGELFF. The chain carries TRBV2 and TRBJ2-2; D possibly corresponds to TRBD2 (5 bases). Trimming took 7 bases from V and 4 from J, leaving 16 bases between them. The CDR3 is 15 amino acids. Germline lookup yields CDR1 SNHLY and CDR2 FYNNEI.

The chain employs TRBV5-1 and TRBJ2-1; tentatively, D is TRBD2 (5 bases). The CDR3 has 15 residues. Looked up from germline, CDR1 is SGHRS and CDR2 is YFSETQ. V shed 3 bases and J shed 0 bases, with 10 bases lying between them. The CDR3, as DNA: TGCGCCAGCAGCTCGGGCGGGTTCTCCTACAATGAGCAGTTCTTC. Translated, it gives CASSSGGFSYNEQFF.

This clone was recorded a few times. The chain recombines TRBV10-3 with TRBJ2-5, with D tentatively TRBD1 or TRBD2 (5 bases each). Trimming left V 3 bases short and J 9 bases short, with 14 bases between. The germline gives CDR1 ENHRY, CDR2 SYGVKD. The CDR3 loop spans 13 amino acids. The CDR3 loop reads CAISDGANEAQYF. As DNA, the CDR3 is TGTGCCATCAGTGACGGGGCTAACGAGGCCCAGTACTTC.

This CDR3 is CASSLVGQGDGYTF. The CDR3 bases are TGTGCCAGCAGCTTGGTAGGACAGGGGGATGGCTACACCTTC. The chain couples TRBV5-4 to TRBJ1-2; 10 positions agree with TRBD1. V trimming: 0 bases; J trimming: 6 bases; junction bases outside the gene matches: 2. The CDR3 contains 14 residues. CDR1 SGHNT and CDR2 YYREEE come from the germline V gene (reference sequence).

The chain links TRBV6-6 to TRBJ1-1, with 8 bases matching TRBD1. The germline V gene has CDR1 MNHNY and CDR2 SVGAGI (reference sequence). This CDR3 is built from 16 residues. The J segment lost 4 bases and the V segment lost 7 bases, leaving 14 bases of the junction unmatched. CDR3 protein: CASTWGQAAGFTEAFF. CDR3 nucleotide sequence: TGTGCCAGCACTTGGGGACAGGCGGCTGGGTTCACTGAAGCTTTCTTT.

V is TRBV27 and J is TRBJ1-2, with 7 bases fitting TRBD1. Germline V CDR1 and CDR2: MNHEY, SMNVEV (reference sequence). This CDR3 is built from 13 residues. Trimming took 8 bases from V and 1 from J; bases not matched to a gene: 4. DNA of the CDR3: TGTGCCAGCGGGACAGCACGTAACTATGGCTACACCTTC. Translation gives CASGTARNYGYTF.

The rearrangement joins TRBV7-6 to TRBJ2-1, with D possibly being TRBD2 (6 bases). V gave up 1 base and J gave up 9 bases, with 10 bases separating them. The germline gives CDR1 SGHVS, CDR2 FNYEAQ. The CDR3 covers 13 residues. Written as DNA, the CDR3 is TGTGCCAGCAGCTTAGAGACCGGGGGTGAGCAGTTCTTC. This sequence encodes CASSLETGGEQFF. The variable domain in full, with the rest retrieved from reference TRBV7-6 and TRBJ2-1, is GAGVSQSPRYKVTKRGQDVALRCDPISGHVSLYWYRQALGQGPEFLTYFNYEAQQDKSGLPNDRFSAERPEGSISTLTIQRTEQRDSAMYRCASSLETGGEQFFGPGTRLTVL.

The chain is built from TRBV5-1 and TRBJ2-7; the D is unclear. Trimming cost V 4 bases and J 6 bases, with 14 bases left between them. CDR1 and CDR2 (germline): SGHRS, YFSETQ. This CDR3 region has 13 residues. DNA for the CDR3: TGCGCCAGCAGCCCCAGCCGTGGGCTCGAGCAGTACTTC. Its protein product is CASSPSRGLEQYF.

This chain links TRBV7-8 with TRBJ2-3, with D uncertain. V lost 5 bases to trimming and J lost 4 bases, with 13 bases between them. Germline loops: CDR1 SGHVS, CDR2 FQNEAQ. The length of the CDR3 is 14 residues. The CDR3: CASSSPNTADTQYF. CDR3 coding DNA: TGTGCCAGCAGCAGTCCTAATACAGCAGATACGCAGTATTTT.

The rearrangement joins TRBV7-9 to TRBJ1-1; 7 bases line up with TRBD1. The CDR3 contains 11 residues. From germline, CDR1 is SEHNR and CDR2 FQNEAQ (reference sequence). Trimming at V came to 4 bases and at J to 10 bases, leaving 3 bases not matched to a gene. This CDR3 reads CASSSTGRAFF. CDR3 nucleotides: TGTGCCAGCAGCTCGACAGGGAGAGCTTTCTTT. Filled out from reference TRBV7-9 and TRBJ1-1, the complete variable domain reads DTGVSQNPRHKITKRGQNVTFRCDPISEHNRLYWYRQTLGQGPEFLTYFQNEAQLEKSRLLSDRFSAERPKGSFSTLEIQRTEQGDSAMYLCASSSTGRAFFGQGTRLTVV.